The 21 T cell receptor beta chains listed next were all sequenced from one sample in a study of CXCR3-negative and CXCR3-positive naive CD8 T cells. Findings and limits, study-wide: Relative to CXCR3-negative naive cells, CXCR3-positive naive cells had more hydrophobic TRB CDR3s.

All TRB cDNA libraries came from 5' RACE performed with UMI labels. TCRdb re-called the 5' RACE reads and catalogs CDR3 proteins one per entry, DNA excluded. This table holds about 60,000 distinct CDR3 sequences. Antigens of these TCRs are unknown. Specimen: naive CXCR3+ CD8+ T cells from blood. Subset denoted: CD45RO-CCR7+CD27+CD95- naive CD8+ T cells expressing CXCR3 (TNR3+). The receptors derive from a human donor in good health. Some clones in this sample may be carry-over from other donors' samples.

CDR3 sequence reads: CASSVRVQETQYF. This chain joins TRBV9 and TRBJ2-5. This CDR3 contains 13 residues. Germline V CDR1 and CDR2: SGDLS, YYNGEE.

This CDR3 reads CSVHKNNNEQFF. The rearrangement links TRBV29-1 to TRBJ2-1. Germline V lookup: CDR1 SQVTM, CDR2 ANQGSEA. The CDR3 runs 12 residues.

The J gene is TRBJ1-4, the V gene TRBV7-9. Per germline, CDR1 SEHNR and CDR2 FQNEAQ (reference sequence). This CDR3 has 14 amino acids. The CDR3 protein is CASSPALLNEKLFF.

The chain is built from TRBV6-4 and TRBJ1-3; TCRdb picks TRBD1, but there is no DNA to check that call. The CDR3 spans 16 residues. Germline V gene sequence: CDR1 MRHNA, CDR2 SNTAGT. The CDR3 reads CASSDSGQGTGNTIYF.

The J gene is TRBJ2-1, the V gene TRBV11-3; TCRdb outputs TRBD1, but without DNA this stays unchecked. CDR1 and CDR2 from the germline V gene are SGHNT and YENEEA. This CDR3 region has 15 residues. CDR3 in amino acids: CASSPGTGVYNEQFF.

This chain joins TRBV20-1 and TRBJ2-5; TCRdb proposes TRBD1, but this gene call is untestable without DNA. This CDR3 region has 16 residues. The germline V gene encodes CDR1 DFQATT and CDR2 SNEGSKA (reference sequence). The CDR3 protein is CSARDSTGLRGETQYF.

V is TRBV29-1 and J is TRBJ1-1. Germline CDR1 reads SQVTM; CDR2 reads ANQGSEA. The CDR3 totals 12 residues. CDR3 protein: CSAMEGNTEAFF.

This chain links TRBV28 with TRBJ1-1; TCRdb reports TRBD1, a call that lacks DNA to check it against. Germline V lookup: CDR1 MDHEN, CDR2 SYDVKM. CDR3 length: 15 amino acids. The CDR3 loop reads CASSSFPGQGAEAFF.

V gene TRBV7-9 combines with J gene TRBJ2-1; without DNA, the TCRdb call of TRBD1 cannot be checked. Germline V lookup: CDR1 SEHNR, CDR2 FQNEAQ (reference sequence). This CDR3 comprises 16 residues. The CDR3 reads CASSLADRGEYNEQFF.

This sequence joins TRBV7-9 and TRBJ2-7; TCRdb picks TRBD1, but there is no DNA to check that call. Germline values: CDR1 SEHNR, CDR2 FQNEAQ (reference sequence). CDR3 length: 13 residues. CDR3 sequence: CASSSGTVGEQYF.

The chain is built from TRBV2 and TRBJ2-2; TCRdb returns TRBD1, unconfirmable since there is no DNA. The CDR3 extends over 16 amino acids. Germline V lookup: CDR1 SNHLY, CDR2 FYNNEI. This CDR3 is CASSEIRTANTGELFF.

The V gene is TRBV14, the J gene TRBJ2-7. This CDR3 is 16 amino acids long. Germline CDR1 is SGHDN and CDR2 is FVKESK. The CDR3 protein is CASSQGGVQGVYEQYF.

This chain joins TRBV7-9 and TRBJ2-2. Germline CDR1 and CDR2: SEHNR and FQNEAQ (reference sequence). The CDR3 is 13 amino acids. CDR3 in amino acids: CASTRTAVEELFF.

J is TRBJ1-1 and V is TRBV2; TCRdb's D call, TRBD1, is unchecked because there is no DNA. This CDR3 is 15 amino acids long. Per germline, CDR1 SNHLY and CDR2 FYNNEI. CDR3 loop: CASSGPGRANTEAFF.

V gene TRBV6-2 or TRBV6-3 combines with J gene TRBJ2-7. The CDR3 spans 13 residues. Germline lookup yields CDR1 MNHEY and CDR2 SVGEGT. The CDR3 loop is CATTQASSYEQYF.

The CDR3 region is CASSPGQVDAVYNEQFF. This sequence joins TRBV18 and TRBJ2-1; TCRdb's D gene call, TRBD1, goes unchecked for lack of DNA. Germline V CDR1 and CDR2: KGHSH, LQKENI. The length of the CDR3 is 17 residues.

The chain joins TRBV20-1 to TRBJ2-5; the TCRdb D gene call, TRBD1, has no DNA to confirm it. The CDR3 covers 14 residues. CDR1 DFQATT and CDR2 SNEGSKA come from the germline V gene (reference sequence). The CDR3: CSAADRGVRETQYF.

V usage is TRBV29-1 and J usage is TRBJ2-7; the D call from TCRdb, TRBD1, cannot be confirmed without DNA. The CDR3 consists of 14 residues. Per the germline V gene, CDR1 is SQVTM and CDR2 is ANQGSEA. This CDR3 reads CSVTGVLSSYEQYF.

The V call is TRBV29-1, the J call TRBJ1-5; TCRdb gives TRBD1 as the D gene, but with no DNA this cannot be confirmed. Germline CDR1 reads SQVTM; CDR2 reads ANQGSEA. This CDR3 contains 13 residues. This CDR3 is CSVETGGSQPQHF.

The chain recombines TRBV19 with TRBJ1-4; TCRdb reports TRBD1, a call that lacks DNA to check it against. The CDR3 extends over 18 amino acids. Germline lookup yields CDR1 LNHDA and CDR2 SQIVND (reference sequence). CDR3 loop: CASSLLGTGGIGNEKLFF.

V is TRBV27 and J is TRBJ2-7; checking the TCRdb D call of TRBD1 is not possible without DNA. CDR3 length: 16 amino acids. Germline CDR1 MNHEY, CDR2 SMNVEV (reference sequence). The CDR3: CASSLSGTGYTYEQYF.